These T cell receptor beta chains were read from a single sample in a study of early T cells in non-severe SARS-CoV-2 infection. TCRdb redid the calling of the 5' RACE reads with MiXCR, one entry per CDR3 protein. The sample lists more than 95,000 distinct CDR3 sequences; 15% were seen once. Material: whole blood. The receptors were gathered from an adult who was a healthcare worker with PCR-confirmed SARS-CoV-2 infection or an uninfected control (not recorded which). Each CDR3 is given with its conserved first and last residue. The D gene is left open where the match is weak. Only some rows state a clone size, as once, few, many or a class for expanded clones.

TRBV19	few	15	NA	TRBJ2-2	CASSGWTKDTGELFF	TGTGCCAGTAGTGGCTGGACGAAGGACACCGGGGAGCTGTTTTTT
TRBV3-1	many	13	TRBD2	TRBJ2-7	CASSWEGSREQYF	TGTGCCAGCAGCTGGGAGGGGTCCAGGGAGCAGTACTTC
TRBV10-3	many	15	NA	TRBJ2-3	CAIRWSESSTDTQYF	TGTGCCATCAGATGGAGTGAGTCTAGCACAGATACGCAGTATTTT
TRBV30	NA	16	TRBD1	TRBJ2-2	CAWSRIRAGGPGELFF	TGTGCCTGGAGTAGGATTAGGGCAGGGGGCCCCGGGGAGCTGTTTTTT
TRBV29-1	NA	13	TRBD1	TRBJ1-1	CSVETGVDTEAFF	TGCAGCGTAGAGACAGGGGTGGACACTGAAGCTTTCTTT
TRBV20-1	NA	13	NA	TRBJ2-3	CSARLGGGDTQYF	TGCAGTGCCCGTCTGGGGGGGGGCGATACGCAGTATTTT
TRBV12-3/TRBV12-4	NA	12	NA	TRBJ1-2	CASSWMNYGYTF	TGTGCCAGCAGTTGGATGAACTATGGCTACACCTTC
TRBV2	NA	14	TRBD2	TRBJ2-1	CASSEERGHNEQFF	TGTGCCAGCAGTGAAGAGCGGGGCCACAATGAGCAGTTCTTC
TRBV30	few	14	TRBD1	TRBJ1-4	CAWRYRDRDEKLFF	TGTGCCTGGAGATACAGGGACAGGGATGAAAAACTGTTTTTT
TRBV6-2/TRBV6-3	few	15	NA	TRBJ2-2	CASSSTGRDTGELFF	TGTGCCAGCAGTTCCACAGGGAGGGATACCGGGGAGCTGTTTTTT
TRBV29-1	NA	15	NA	TRBJ2-3	CSAGPPWDVFDTQYF	TGCAGCGCAGGACCTCCCTGGGATGTCTTTGATACGCAGTATTTT
TRBV5-1	few	15	NA	TRBJ1-4	CASSELPGRGEKLFF	TGCGCCAGCAGCGAATTACCGGGACGGGGAGAAAAACTGTTTTTT
TRBV7-6	few	16	NA	TRBJ2-1	CASSLGSAWSYNEQFF	TGTGCCAGCAGCTTAGGCTCAGCGTGGTCCTACAATGAGCAGTTCTTC
TRBV4-1	few	13	NA	TRBJ2-7	CASSQVGGHEQYF	TGCGCCAGCAGCCAAGTAGGAGGCCACGAGCAGTACTTC
TRBV18	many	12	NA	TRBJ2-7	CASSPDRIKWYF	TGTGCCAGCTCACCCGACAGAATCAAGTGGTACTTC
TRBV5-1	few	13	NA	TRBJ2-3	CASSLIDTDTQYF	TGCGCCAGCAGCTTGATAGACACAGATACGCAGTATTTT
TRBV12-3/TRBV12-4	NA	14	TRBD2	TRBJ2-7	CASCPRAGAYEQYF	TGTGCCAGCTGCCCTCGAGCGGGGGCCTACGAGCAGTACTTC
TRBV5-1	NA	13	NA	TRBJ1-6	CASRGEPGSPLHF	TGCGCCAGCAGAGGTGAGCCGGGTTCACCCCTCCACTTT
TRBV19	few	14	TRBD1	TRBJ1-5	CASSPLRGEQPQHF	TGTGCCAGTAGTCCTCTCAGGGGGGAGCAGCCCCAGCATTTT
TRBV7-8	many	13	NA	TRBJ1-2	CASSSRTNYGYTF	TGTGCCAGCAGCTCTAGGACTAACTATGGCTACACCTTC
TRBV20-1	few	12	NA	TRBJ1-1	CSARYGKAEAFF	TGCAGTGCTAGGTACGGCAAGGCTGAAGCTTTCTTT
TRBV29-1	many	14	NA	TRBJ2-5	CSVETTLLGGTQYF	TGCAGCGTTGAAACGACCCTACTAGGAGGGACCCAGTACTTC
TRBV7-9	NA	16	NA	TRBJ2-4	CASSPEGTLAKNIQYF	TGTGCCAGCAGTCCCGAGGGAACTCTAGCCAAAAACATTCAGTACTTC
TRBV7-6	few	14	NA	TRBJ1-3	CASSLSGVGNTIYF	TGTGCCAGCAGCTTATCAGGGGTGGGAAACACCATATATTTT
TRBV4-1	few	17	TRBD2	TRBJ2-1	CASSQAILAGSYNEQFF	TGCGCCAGCAGCCAAGCCATCCTAGCGGGGTCCTACAATGAGCAGTTCTTC
TRBV3-1	many	15	NA	TRBJ1-1	CASSQEGHLNTEAFF	TGTGCCAGCAGCCAAGAAGGACATTTGAACACTGAAGCTTTCTTT
TRBV6-6	NA	14	NA	TRBJ1-2	CASGAVGQGALDTF	NA
TRBV11-2	few	15	TRBD1	TRBJ2-7	CASSFRTGTPYEQYF	TGTGCCAGCAGTTTCAGGACAGGGACGCCCTACGAGCAGTACTTC
TRBV5-1	NA	14	TRBD1	TRBJ2-5	CASSSPGGHETQYF	TGCGCCAGCAGTTCACCAGGGGGCCACGAGACCCAGTACTTC
TRBV18	many	15	NA	TRBJ1-1	CASSPGGARNTEAFF	TGTGCCAGCTCACCAGGGGGGGCGAGGAACACTGAAGCTTTCTTT
TRBV30	many	13	NA	TRBJ1-2	CAWTPGTTYGYTF	TGTGCCTGGACCCCCGGGACAACATATGGCTACACCTTC
TRBV9	few	15	TRBD1	TRBJ2-2	CASSVKQGVAGELFF	TGTGCCAGCAGCGTCAAACAGGGGGTAGCCGGGGAGCTGTTTTTT
TRBV4-1	few	16	TRBD2	TRBJ2-1	CASSLRTSGQYNEQFF	TGCGCCAGCAGCTTACGGACTAGCGGGCAGTACAATGAGCAGTTCTTC
TRBV4-1	NA	16	TRBD2	TRBJ2-3	CASSLPSGGLPDTQYF	TGCGCCAGCAGCCTCCCTAGCGGGGGTTTACCAGATACGCAGTATTTT
TRBV27	NA	15	NA	TRBJ2-1	CASSSPAQGGEEQFF	TGTGCCAGCAGCTCTCCAGCCCAAGGGGGAGAAGAGCAGTTCTTC
TRBV7-8	few	13	NA	TRBJ2-5	CASSFDSKETQYF	TGTGCCAGCAGCTTTGACAGTAAAGAGACCCAGTACTTC